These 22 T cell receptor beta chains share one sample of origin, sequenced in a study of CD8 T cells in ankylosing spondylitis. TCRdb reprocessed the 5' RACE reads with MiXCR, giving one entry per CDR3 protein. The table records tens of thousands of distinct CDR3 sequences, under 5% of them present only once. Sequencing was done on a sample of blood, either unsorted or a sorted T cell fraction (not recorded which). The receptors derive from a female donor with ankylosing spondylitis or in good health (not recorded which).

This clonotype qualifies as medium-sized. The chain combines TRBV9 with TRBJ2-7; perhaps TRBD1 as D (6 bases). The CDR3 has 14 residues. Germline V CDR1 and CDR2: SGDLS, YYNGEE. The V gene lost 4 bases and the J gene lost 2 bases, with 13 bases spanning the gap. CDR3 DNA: TGTGCCAGCAGCTTGGGACACCGGACCTACGAGCAGTACTTC. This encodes CASSLGHRTYEQYF.

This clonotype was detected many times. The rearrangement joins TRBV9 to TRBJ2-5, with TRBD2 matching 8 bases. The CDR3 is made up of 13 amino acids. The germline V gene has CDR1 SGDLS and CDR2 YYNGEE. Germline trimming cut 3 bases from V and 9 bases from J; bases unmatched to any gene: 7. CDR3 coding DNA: TGTGCCAGCAGCGACGGGACTAGTACGGCCCAGTACTTC. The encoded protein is CASSDGTSTAQYF. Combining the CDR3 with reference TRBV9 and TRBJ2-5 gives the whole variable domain DSGVTQTPKHLITATGQRVTLRCSPRSGDLSVYWYQQSLDQGLQFLIQYYNGEERAKGNILERFSAQQFPDLHSELNLSSLELGDSALYFCASSDGTSTAQYFGPGTRLLVL.

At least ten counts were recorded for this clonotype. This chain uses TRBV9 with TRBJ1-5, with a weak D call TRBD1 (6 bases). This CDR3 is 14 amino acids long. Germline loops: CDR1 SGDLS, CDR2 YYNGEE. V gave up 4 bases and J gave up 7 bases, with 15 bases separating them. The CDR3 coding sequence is TGTGCCAGCAGCTTGAGGGGGGTGGACCAGCCCCAGCATTTT. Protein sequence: CASSLRGVDQPQHF. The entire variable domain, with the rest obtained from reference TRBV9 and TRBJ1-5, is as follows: DSGVTQTPKHLITATGQRVTLRCSPRSGDLSVYWYQQSLDQGLQFLIQYYNGEERAKGNILERFSAQQFPDLHSELNLSSLELGDSALYFCASSLRGVDQPQHFGDGTRLSIL.

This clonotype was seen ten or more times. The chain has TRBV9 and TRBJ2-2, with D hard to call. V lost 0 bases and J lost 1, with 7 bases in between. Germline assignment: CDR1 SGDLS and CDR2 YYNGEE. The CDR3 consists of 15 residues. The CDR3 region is CASSVETLNTGELFF. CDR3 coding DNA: TGTGCCAGCAGCGTAGAGACACTGAACACCGGGGAGCTGTTTTTT.

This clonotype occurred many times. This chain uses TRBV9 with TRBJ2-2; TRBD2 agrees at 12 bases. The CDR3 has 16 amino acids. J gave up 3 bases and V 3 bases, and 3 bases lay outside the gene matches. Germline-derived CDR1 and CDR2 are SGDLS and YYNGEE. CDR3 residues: CASSASGGADTGELFF. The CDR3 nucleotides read TGTGCCAGCAGCGCTAGCGGGGGGGCGGACACCGGGGAGCTGTTTTTT.

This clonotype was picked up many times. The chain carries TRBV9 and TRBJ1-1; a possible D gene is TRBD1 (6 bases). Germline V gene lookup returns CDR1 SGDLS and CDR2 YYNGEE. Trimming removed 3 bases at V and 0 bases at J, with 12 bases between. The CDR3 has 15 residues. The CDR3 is CASSAGGALNTEAFF. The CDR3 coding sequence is TGTGCCAGCAGCGCCGGGGGGGCATTGAACACTGAAGCTTTCTTT. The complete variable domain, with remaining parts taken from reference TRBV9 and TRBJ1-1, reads DSGVTQTPKHLITATGQRVTLRCSPRSGDLSVYWYQQSLDQGLQFLIQYYNGEERAKGNILERFSAQQFPDLHSELNLSSLELGDSALYFCASSAGGALNTEAFFGQGTRLTVV.

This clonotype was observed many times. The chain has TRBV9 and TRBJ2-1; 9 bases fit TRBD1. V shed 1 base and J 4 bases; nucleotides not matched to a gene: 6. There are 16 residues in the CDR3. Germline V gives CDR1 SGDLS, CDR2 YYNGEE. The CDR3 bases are TGTGCCAGCAGCGTAACGACAGGGGGTGTTTACAATGAGCAGTTCTTC. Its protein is CASSVTTGGVYNEQFF.

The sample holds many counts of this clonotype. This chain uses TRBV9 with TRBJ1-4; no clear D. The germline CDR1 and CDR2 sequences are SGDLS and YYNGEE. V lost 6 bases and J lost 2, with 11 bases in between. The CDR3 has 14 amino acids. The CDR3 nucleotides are TGTGCCAGCACCACCGGTGGCACTAATGAAAAACTGTTTTTT. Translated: CASTTGGTNEKLFF.

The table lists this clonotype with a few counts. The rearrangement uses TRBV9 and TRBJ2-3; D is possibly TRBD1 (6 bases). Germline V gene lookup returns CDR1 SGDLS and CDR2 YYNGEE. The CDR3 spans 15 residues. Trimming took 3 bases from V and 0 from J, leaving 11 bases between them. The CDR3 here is CASSAGTQSTDTQYF. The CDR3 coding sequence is TGTGCCAGCAGCGCCGGGACACAGAGCACAGATACGCAGTATTTT.

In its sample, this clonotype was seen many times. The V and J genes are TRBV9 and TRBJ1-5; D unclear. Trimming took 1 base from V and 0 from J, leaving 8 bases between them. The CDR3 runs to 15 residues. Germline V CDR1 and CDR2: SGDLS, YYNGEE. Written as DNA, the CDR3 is TGTGCCAGCAGCGTAAGTCCCCTTAGCAATCAGCCCCAGCATTTT. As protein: CASSVSPLSNQPQHF.

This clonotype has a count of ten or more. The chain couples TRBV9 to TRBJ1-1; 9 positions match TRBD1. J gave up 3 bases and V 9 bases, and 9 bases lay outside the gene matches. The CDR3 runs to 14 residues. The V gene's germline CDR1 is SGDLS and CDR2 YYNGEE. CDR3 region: CATSPGTGHTEAFF. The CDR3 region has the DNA TGTGCCACCTCCCCCGGGACAGGGCACACTGAAGCTTTCTTT.

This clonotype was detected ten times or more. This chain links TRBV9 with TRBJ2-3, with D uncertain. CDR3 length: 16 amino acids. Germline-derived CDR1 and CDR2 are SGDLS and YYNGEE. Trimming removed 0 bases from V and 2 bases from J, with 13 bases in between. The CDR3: CASSVDTLPPTDTQYF. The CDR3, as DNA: TGTGCCAGCAGCGTAGATACGCTCCCTCCCACAGATACGCAGTATTTT.

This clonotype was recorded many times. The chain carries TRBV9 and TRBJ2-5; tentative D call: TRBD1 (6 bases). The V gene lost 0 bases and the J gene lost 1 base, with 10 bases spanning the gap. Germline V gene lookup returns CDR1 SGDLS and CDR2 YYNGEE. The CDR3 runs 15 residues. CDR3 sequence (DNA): TGTGCCAGCAGCGTAGGCCAGGGGCCCCAAGAGACCCAGTACTTC. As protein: CASSVGQGPQETQYF.

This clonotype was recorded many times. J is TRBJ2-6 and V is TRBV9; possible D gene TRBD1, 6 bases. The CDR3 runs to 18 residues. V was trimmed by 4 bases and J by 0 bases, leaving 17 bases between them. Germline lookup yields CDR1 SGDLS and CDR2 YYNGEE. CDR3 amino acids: CASSPTGLVSSGANVLTF. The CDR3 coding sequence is TGTGCCAGCAGCCCCACAGGGCTTGTTTCCTCTGGGGCCAACGTCCTGACTTTC.

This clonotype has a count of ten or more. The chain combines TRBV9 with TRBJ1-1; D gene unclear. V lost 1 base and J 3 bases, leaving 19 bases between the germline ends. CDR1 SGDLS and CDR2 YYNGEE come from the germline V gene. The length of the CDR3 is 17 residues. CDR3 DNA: TGTGCCAGCAGCGTATCCCCCTCCACCGCCGGGTACACTGAAGCTTTCTTT. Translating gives CASSVSPSTAGYTEAFF.

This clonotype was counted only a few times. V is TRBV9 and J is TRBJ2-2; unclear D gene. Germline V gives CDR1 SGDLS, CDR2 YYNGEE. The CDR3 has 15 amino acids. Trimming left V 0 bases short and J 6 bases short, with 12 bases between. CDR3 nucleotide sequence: TGTGCCAGCAGCGTAGCTGTTGCCGCCGCCGGGGAGCTGTTTTTT. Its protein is CASSVAVAAAGELFF. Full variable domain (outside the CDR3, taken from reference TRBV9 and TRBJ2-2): DSGVTQTPKHLITATGQRVTLRCSPRSGDLSVYWYQQSLDQGLQFLIQYYNGEERAKGNILERFSAQQFPDLHSELNLSSLELGDSALYFCASSVAVAAAGELFFGEGSRLTVL.

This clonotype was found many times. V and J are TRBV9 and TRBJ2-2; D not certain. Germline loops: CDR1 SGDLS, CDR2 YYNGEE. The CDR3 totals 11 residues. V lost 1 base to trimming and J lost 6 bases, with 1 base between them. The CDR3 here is CASSVSGELFF. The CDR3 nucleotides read TGTGCCAGCAGCGTATCCGGGGAGCTGTTTTTT. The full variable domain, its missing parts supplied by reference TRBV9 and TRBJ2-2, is DSGVTQTPKHLITATGQRVTLRCSPRSGDLSVYWYQQSLDQGLQFLIQYYNGEERAKGNILERFSAQQFPDLHSELNLSSLELGDSALYFCASSVSGELFFGEGSRLTVL.

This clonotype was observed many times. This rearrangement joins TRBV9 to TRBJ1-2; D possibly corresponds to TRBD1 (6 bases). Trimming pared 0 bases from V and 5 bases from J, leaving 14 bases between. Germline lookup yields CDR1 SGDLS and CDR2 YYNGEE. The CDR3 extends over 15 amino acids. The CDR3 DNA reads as TGTGCCAGCAGCGTAGGGAGGACAGTTCTATATGGCTACACCTTC. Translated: CASSVGRTVLYGYTF.

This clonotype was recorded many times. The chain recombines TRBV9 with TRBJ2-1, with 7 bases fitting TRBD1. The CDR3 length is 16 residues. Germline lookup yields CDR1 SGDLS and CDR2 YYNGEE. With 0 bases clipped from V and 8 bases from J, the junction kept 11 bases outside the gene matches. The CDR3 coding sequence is TGTGCCAGCAGCGTAGCTACAGGGGTAGCCGGAGATGAGCAGTTCTTC. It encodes CASSVATGVAGDEQFF.

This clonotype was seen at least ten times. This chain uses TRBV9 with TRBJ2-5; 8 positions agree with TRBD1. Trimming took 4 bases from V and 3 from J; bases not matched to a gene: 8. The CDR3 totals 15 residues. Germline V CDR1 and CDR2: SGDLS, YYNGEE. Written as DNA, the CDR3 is TGTGCCAGCAGCCGTGACAGGGGAAGAGAAGAGACCCAGTACTTC. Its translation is CASSRDRGREETQYF.

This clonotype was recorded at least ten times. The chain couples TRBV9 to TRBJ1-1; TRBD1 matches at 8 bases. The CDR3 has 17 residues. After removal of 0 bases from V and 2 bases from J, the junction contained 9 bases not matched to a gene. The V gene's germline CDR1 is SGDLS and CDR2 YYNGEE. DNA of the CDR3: TGTGCCAGCAGCGTAGCTGGTCAGGGGGCAGGAAACACTGAAGCTTTCTTT. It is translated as CASSVAGQGAGNTEAFF.

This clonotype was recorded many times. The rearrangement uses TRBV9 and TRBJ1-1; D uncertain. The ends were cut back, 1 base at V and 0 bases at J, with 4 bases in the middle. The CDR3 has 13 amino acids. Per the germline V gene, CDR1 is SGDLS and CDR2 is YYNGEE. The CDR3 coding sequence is TGTGCCAGCAGCGTACAGTTGAACACTGAAGCTTTCTTT. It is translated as CASSVQLNTEAFF.